Listed below are T cell receptor beta chains from one sample, sequenced in a study of sequential checkpoint blockade in melanoma. Sequenced by immunoSEQ multiplex PCR; TCRdb stores in-frame clones only, minus some. Among about 22,000 clones listed, 75% to 90% were seen once. The sequenced sample was CD8+ T cells sorted from blood (inferred from file names), obtained from a patient given nivolumab and ipilimumab in sequence. Source of these receptors: a human donor with melanoma. Both conserved end residues are part of each CDR3. The D gene is left open where the match is weak. The size of a clone is reported for some rows only, either as once, few or many, or as a class for expanded clones.

TRBD1 | NA | 14 | TRBJ2-7 | TRBV27 | TGTGCCAGCAGCCCGACAGGGAGCCCCTACGAGCAGTACTTC | CASSPTGSPYEQYF
NA | NA | 11 | TRBJ2-3 | TRBV27 | TGTGCCAGCAGTTTGGGGGCGGGGCAGTATTTT | CASSLGAGQYF
NA | NA | 13 | TRBJ2-3 | TRBV2 | TGTGCCATCGACAGGTTCGGTGACGGTACGCAGTATTTT | CAIDRFGDGTQYF
NA | NA | 13 | TRBJ2-7 | TRBV4-1 | TGCGCCAGCAGCCAAGGACAGTTTCACGAGCAGTACTTC | CASSQGQFHEQYF
TRBD2 | NA | 15 | TRBJ2-7 | TRBV6-5 | TGTGCCAGCAGTACCCCGGGGGGAGGATCCTACGAGCAGTACTTC | CASSTPGGGSYEQYF
NA | NA | 14 | TRBJ1-1 | TRBV7-5 | TGTGCCAGAAGCGGACGAGACAGTAACACTGAAGCTTTCTTT | CARSGRDSNTEAFF
NA | NA | 14 | TRBJ2-2 | TRBV10-3 | TGTGCCATCAGGGAACCGGGGAACACCGGGGAGCTGTTTTTT | CAIREPGNTGELFF
TRBD1 | NA | 16 | TRBJ2-5 | TRBV7-9 | TGTGCCAGCACCTTAGGATGGGACAGGGAAGCAGAGACCCAGTACTTC | CASTLGWDREAETQYF
NA | few | 11 | TRBJ2-3 | TRBV9 | TGTGCCAGCGGAGGGAGAAGTACGCAGTATTTT | CASGGRSTQYF
TRBD2 | NA | 15 | TRBJ2-1 | TRBV9 | TGTGCCAGCACTCCGACTAGCGGGATTGGGAATGAGCAGTTCTTC | CASTPTSGIGNEQFF
TRBD2 | NA | 19 | TRBJ2-7 | TRBV19 | TGTGCCAGTAGTATGGATCTAGCGGGAGGGCTCCGGGGCAGCTACGAGCAGTACTTC | CASSMDLAGGLRGSYEQYF
NA | NA | 14 | TRBJ1-2 | TRBV10-2 | TGCGCCAGCAGTGAGAGGCAGGGAAGGGATGGCTACACCTTC | CASSERQGRDGYTF
TRBD1 | NA | 17 | TRBJ1-5 | TRBV4-2 | TGTGCCAGCAGCCACTACCGAGGGGGCGCATATTGGCAGCCCCAGCATTTT | CASSHYRGGAYWQPQHF
TRBD2 | NA | 17 | TRBJ2-7 | TRBV5-6 | TGTGCCAGCAGCGACCAAGGGACTAGCGGGAGAAGTCACGAGCAGTACTTC | CASSDQGTSGRSHEQYF
NA | NA | 15 | TRBJ1-1 | TRBV5-4 | TGTGCCAGCAGCCCCTCGGGAGCGGTGGTGGCTGAAGCTTTCTTT | CASSPSGAVVAEAFF
NA | NA | 15 | TRBJ2-7 | TRBV27 | TGTGCCAGCAGTCCAATGGCCGGGAGCTCCTACGAGCAGTACTTC | CASSPMAGSSYEQYF
TRBD2 | NA | 14 | TRBJ2-1 | TRBV28 | TGTGCCAGCATCGGGACTAGCGGTTACAATGAGCAGTTCTTC | CASIGTSGYNEQFF
NA | few | 15 | TRBJ1-4 | TRBV28 | TGTGCCAGCAGTTTCCCCAGGGGCGCAGGTGAAAAACTGTTTTTT | CASSFPRGAGEKLFF
NA | once | 12 | TRBJ2-7 | TRBV2 | TGTGCCAGCAGTGGACAGACCTACGAGCAGTACTTC | CASSGQTYEQYF
NA | few | 15 | TRBJ2-1 | TRBV7-9 | TGTGCCAGCAGCTTAGAGACATTTATTTTCAATGAGCAGTTCTTC | CASSLETFIFNEQFF
NA | NA | 14 | TRBJ2-1 | TRBV27 | TGTGCCAGCAGTTTAGTCCCGTCCTACAATGAGCAGTTCTTC | CASSLVPSYNEQFF
NA | few | 14 | TRBJ1-5 | TRBV6-1 | TGTGCCAGCAGCCCCCAGGGTGGGAATCAGCCCCAGCATTTT | CASSPQGGNQPQHF
NA | NA | 15 | TRBJ2-7 | TRBV4-1 | TGCGCCAGCAGCCAAGGACAGTACCCCGTCTACGAGCAGTACTTC | CASSQGQYPVYEQYF